What follows describes a single TCR beta chain. The data are from a study of T cell responses to AZD1222 COVID-19 vaccine. Produced via immunoSEQ multiplex PCR; TCRdb's table is partial and in-frame only. The sample lists about 92,000 clones; roughly nine tenths were seen once. The CDR3 extends over 13 amino acids. Trimming shortened V by 1 base and J by 8 bases, and 11 bases separated the two germline ends. The sample in question was peripheral blood, obtained on day 0 of AZD1222 vaccination. This TCR came from an adult in good health. V and J are TRBV12-3 or TRBV12-4 and TRBJ1-2; tentative D call: TRBD1 (6 bases). CDR3 DNA sequence: TGTGCCAGCAGTTTAGAGGGGGTTGGCGGCTACACCTTC. Translating it yields CASSLEGVGGYTF.